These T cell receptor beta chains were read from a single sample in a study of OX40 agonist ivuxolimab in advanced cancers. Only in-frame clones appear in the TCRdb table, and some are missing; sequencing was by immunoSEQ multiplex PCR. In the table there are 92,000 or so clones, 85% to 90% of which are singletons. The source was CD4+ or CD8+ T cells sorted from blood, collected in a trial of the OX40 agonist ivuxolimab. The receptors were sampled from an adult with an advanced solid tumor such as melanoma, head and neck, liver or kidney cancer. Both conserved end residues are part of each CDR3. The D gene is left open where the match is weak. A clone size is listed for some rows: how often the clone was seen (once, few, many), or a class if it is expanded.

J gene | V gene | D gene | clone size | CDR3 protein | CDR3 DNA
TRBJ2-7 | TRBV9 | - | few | CASSVDAGARYEQYF | TGTGCCAGCAGCGTAGATGCAGGAGCTCGTTACGAGCAGTACTTC
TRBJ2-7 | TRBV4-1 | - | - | CASSQAGGDREQYF | TGCGCCAGCAGCCAAGCAGGGGGGGACCGAGAGCAGTACTTC
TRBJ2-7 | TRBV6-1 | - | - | CASSERFGAEYEQYF | TGTGCCAGCAGTGAAAGGTTTGGGGCTGAGTACGAGCAGTACTTC
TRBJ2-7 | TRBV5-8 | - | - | CASSLVSVWDALSYEQYF | TGTGCCAGCAGCTTGGTGAGTGTGTGGGACGCCCTCTCCTACGAGCAGTACTTC
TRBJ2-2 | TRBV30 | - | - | CAFRVGTQAGELFF | TGTGCCTTCAGGGTCGGGACACAGGCCGGGGAGCTGTTTTTT
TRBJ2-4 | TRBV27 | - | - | CASSDSKAGIQYF | TGTGCCAGCAGTGACTCGAAGGCGGGCATTCAGTACTTC
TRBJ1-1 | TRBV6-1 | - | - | CASSEYGTPEAFF | TGTGCCAGCAGTGAATATGGGACACCTGAAGCTTTCTTT
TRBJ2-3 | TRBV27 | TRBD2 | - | CASSLSGTSGRGTQYF | TGTGCCAGCAGTTTATCCGGGACTAGCGGGAGGGGTACGCAGTATTTT
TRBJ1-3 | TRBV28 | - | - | CASSLGPSGNTIYF | TGTGCCAGCAGTTTGGGTCCCTCTGGAAACACCATATATTTT
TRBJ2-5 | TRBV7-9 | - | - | CASSLVQAEETQYF | TGTGCCAGCAGCTTAGTACAGGCGGAAGAGACCCAGTACTTC
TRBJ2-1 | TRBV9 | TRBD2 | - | CASSLRTSWDDEQFF | TGTGCCAGCAGCCTCCGGACTAGCTGGGACGATGAGCAGTTCTTC
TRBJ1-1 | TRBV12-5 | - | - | CASGWGPAEAFF | TGTGCTAGTGGTTGGGGGCCGGCTGAAGCTTTCTTT
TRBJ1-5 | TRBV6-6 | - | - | CASSRQNQPQHF | TGTGCCAGCAGTAGACAGAATCAGCCCCAGCATTTT
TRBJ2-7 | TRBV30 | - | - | CACQRSYEQYF | TGTGCCTGTCAGCGGTCTTACGAGCAGTACTTC
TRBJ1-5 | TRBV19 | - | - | CASSKEGTSNQPQHF | TGTGCCAGTAGTAAGGAAGGAACAAGCAATCAGCCCCAGCATTTT
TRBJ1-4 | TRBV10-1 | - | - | CASSSGYEKLFF | TGCGCCAGCAGTTCGGGCTATGAAAAACTGTTTTTT
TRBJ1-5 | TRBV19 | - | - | CASSAWGSSGQPQHF | TGTGCCAGTAGTGCGTGGGGCAGCTCTGGACAGCCCCAGCATTTT
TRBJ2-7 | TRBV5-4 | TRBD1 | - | CASSPDRARAYEQYF | TGTGCCAGCAGCCCTGACAGGGCCAGGGCCTACGAGCAGTACTTC
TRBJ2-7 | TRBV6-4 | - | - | CASSDWDGYEQYF | TGTGCCAGCAGTGACTGGGACGGCTACGAGCAGTACTTC
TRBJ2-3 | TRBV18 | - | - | CASSPRVMGLSMDTQYF | TGTGCCAGCTCACCACGGGTCATGGGACTGAGCATGGATACGCAGTATTTT
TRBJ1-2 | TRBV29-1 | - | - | CSVEVGIGYTF | TGCAGCGTTGAGGTTGGTATTGGCTACACCTTC
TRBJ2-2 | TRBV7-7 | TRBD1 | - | CASSLQGADTGELFF | TGTGCTAGCAGCTTACAGGGGGCGGACACCGGGGAGCTGTTTTTT
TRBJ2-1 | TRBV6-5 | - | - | CASAQGGYNEQFF | TGTGCCAGCGCCCAGGGGGGTTACAATGAGCAGTTCTTC
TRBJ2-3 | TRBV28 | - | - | CASSLVLRTDTQYF | TGTGCCAGCAGTTTAGTGCTCCGTACAGATACGCAGTATTTT
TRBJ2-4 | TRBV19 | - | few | CASSMERGLAKNIQYF | TGTGCCAGTAGTATGGAAAGGGGTCTAGCCAAAAACATTCAGTACTTC
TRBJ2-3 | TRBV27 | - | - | CASSLADTQYF | TGTGCCAGCAGTTTAGCGGATACGCAGTATTTT
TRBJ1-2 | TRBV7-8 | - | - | CASSSEKQYSPSYGYTF | TGTGCCAGCAGCTCTGAGAAACAATACTCACCCTCTTATGGCTACACCTTC
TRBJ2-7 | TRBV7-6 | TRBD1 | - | CASSLAPTGTGDHEQYF | TGTGCCAGCAGCTTAGCGCCTACTGGGACAGGGGACCACGAGCAGTACTTC
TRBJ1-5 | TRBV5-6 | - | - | CASSSDGFNQPQHF | TGTGCCAGCAGCTCGGACGGCTTTAATCAGCCCCAGCATTTT
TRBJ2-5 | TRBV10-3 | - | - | CAISETTSIPETQYF | TGTGCCATCAGTGAAACGACTAGTATTCCGGAGACCCAGTACTTC
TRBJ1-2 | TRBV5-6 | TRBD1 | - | CASSLAGTGGYGYTF | TGTGCCAGCAGCTTGGCGGGGACAGGGGGCTATGGCTACACCTTC
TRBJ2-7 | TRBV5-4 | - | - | CASSQEGEAAYEQYF | TGTGCCAGCAGCCAAGAGGGGGAGGCTGCCTACGAGCAGTACTTC
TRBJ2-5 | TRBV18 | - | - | CASSPSTGVGETQYF | TGTGCCAGCTCCCCCTCGACGGGAGTCGGGGAGACCCAGTACTTC
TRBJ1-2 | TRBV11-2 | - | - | CASSFDGNYGYTF | TGTGCCAGCAGCTTTGACGGAAACTATGGCTACACCTTC
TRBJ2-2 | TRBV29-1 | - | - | CSITLGGVGPGELFF | TGCAGCATCACCCTGGGGGGAGTCGGTCCCGGGGAGCTGTTTTTT
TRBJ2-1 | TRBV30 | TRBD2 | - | CAWSRGLAGNEQFF | TGTGCCTGGAGCCGGGGACTAGCGGGAAATGAGCAGTTCTTC
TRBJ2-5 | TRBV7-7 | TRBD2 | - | CASSGGGKETQYF | TGTGCTAGCAGCGGGGGGGGAAAAGAGACCCAGTACTTC
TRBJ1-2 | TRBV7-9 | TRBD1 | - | CASSWRQGGWYGYTF | TGTGCCAGCAGCTGGCGACAGGGGGGTTGGTATGGCTACACCTTC
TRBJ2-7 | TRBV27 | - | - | CASSLSWGRGYEQYF | TGTGCCAGCAGTCTCTCTTGGGGGCGGGGGTACGAGCAGTACTTC
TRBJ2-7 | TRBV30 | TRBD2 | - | CAWSEGLAGLRYF | TGTGCCTGGAGTGAAGGACTAGCGGGATTGAGGTACTTC